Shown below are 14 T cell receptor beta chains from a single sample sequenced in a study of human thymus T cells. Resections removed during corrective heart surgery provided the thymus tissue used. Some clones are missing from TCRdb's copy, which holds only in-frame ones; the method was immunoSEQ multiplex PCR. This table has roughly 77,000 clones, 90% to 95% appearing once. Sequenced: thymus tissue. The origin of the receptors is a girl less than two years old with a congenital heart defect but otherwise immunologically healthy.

The CDR3 reads CASSPPSSGNYEQYF. The CDR3 coding sequence is TGTGCCAGCTCACCACCGTCTAGCGGGAACTACGAGCAGTACTTC. This chain joins TRBV18 and TRBJ2-7; the match to TRBD2 covers 9 bases. The ends lost 0 bases at V and 3 bases at J; junction bases unmatched: 3. The germline V gene encodes CDR1 KGHSH and CDR2 LQKENI. This CDR3 has 15 amino acids.

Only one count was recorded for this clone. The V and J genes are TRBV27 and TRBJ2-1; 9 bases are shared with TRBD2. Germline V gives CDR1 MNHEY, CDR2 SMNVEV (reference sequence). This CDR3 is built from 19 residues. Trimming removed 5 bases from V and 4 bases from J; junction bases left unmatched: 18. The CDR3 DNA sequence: TGTGCCAGCAGTACTTGGCTAGCGGGGAGGGGGGGTACGTACAATGAGCAGTTCTTC. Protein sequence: CASSTWLAGRGGTYNEQFF.

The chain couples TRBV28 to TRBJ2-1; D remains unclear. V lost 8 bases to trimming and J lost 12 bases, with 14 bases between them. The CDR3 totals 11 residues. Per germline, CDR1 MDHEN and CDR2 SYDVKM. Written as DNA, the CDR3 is TGTGCCAGCTCACCCCCAGGTGGGCAGTTCTTC. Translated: CASSPPGGQFF. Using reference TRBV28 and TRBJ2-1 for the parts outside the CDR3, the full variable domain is DVKVTQSSRYLVKRTGEKVFLECVQDMDHENMFWYRQDPGLGLRLIYFSYDVKMKEKGDIPEGYSVSREKKERFSLILESASTNQTSMYLCASSPPGGQFFGPGTRLTVL.

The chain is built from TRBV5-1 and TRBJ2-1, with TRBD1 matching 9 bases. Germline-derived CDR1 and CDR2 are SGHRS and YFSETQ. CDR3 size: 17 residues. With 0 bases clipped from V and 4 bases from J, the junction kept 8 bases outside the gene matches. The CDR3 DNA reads TGCGCCAGCAGCTTGGAATTTTCGGGACAGGGATACAATGAGCAGTTCTTC. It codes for CASSLEFSGQGYNEQFF.

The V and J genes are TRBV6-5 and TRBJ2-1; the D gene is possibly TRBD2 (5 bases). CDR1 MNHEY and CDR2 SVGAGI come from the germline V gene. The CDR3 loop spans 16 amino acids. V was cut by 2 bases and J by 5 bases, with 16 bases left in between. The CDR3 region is CASSYRMGVAHNEQFF. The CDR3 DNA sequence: TGTGCCAGCAGTTACAGGATGGGAGTGGCCCACAATGAGCAGTTCTTC.

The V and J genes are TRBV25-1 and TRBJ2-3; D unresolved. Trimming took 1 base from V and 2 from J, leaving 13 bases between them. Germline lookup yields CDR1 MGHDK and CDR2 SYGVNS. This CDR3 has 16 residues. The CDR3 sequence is CASSELVGGFTDTQYF. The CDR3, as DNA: TGTGCCAGCAGTGAATTGGTGGGTGGCTTCACAGATACGCAGTATTTT.

The CDR3 DNA reads as TGTGCCAGCAGCCGTAAAGTACGCAACAATGAGCAGTTCTTC. Its protein product is CASSRKVRNNEQFF. The chain recombines TRBV5-4 with TRBJ2-1; the D is unclear. CDR1 and CDR2 (germline): SGHNT, YYREEE (reference sequence). The V and J ends lost 4 bases and 5 bases respectively, with 13 bases between them. This CDR3 spans 14 amino acids.

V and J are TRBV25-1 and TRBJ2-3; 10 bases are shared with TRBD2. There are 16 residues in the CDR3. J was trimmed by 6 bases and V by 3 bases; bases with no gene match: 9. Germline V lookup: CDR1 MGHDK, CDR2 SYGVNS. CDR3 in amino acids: CASSDGQREGLDTQYF. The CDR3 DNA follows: TGTGCCAGCAGTGATGGTCAGCGGGAGGGCCTGGATACGCAGTATTTT.

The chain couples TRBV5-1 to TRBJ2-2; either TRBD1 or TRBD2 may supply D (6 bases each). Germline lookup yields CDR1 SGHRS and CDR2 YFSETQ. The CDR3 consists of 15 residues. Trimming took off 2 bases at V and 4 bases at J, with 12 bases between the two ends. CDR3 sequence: CASSLGGTCTGELFF. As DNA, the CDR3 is TGCGCCAGCAGCTTAGGCGGGACATGCACCGGGGAGCTGTTTTTT.

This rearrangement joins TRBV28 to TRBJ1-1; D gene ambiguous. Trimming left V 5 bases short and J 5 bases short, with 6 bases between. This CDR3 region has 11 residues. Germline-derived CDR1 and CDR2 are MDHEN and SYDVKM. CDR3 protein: CASSGQTEAFF. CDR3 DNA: TGTGCCAGCAGTGGGCAGACTGAAGCTTTCTTT.

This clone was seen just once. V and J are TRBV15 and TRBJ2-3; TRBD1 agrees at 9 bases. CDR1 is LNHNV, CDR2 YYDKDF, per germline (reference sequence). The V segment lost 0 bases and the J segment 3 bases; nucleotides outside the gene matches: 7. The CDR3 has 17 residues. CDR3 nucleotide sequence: TGTGCCACCAGCAGAGAAACGACAGGGGGAACGACAGATACGCAGTATTTT. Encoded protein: CATSRETTGGTTDTQYF.

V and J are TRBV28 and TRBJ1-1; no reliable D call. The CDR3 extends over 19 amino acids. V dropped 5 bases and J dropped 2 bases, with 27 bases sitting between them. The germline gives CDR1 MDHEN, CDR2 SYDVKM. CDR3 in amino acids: CASSPRVLTIRRPNTEAFF. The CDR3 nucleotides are TGTGCCAGCAGTCCTCGGGTCCTCACAATAAGACGGCCTAACACTGAAGCTTTCTTT.

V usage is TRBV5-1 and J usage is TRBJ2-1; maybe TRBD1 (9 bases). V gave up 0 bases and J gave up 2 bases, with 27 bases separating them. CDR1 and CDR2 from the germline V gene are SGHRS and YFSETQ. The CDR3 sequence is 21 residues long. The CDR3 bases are TGCGCCAGCAGCTTGGGGACCGGGACAGGGCCGATAGCGGGAACCTACAATGAGCAGTTCTTC. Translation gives CASSLGTGTGPIAGTYNEQFF.

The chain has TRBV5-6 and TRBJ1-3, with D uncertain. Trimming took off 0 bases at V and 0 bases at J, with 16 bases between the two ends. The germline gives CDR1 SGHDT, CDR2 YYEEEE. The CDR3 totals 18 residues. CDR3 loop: CASSLAGVKGLSGNTIYF. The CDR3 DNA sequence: TGTGCCAGCAGCTTGGCCGGAGTGAAGGGCCTCTCTGGAAACACCATATATTTT.